This record covers a single TCR beta chain. The antigen remains unidentified. Germline lookup yields CDR1 SGDLS and CDR2 YYNGEE. The CDR3 is 14 residues long. The data were obtained in a study of T cells expressing NK-cell markers. Background on the study: With respect to HCMV, most of the eight sequenced donors were seropositive, and one was seronegative. Study observations and caveats: The dominant NKG2C+ clonotypes represented about 1.0-8% of CD8+ T cells in six donors.

Generation of TCR beta cDNA was performed by 5'RACE template switching incorporating UMIs. TCRdb reprocessed the 5' RACE reads; each CDR3 protein has one entry and no DNA is given. The specimen's table records roughly 160,000 distinct CDR3 sequences. The sample consisted of blood T cells: a sorted CD56 or NKG2C T cell subset, CD4+ or CD8+ T cells, or bulk PBMC T cells (not recorded which). This receptor was obtained from a woman between 18 and 69 years old in good health. J is TRBJ2-2 and V is TRBV9; there is no DNA to check the TCRdb D call of TRBD1. This CDR3 is CASSQGTGGGELFF.